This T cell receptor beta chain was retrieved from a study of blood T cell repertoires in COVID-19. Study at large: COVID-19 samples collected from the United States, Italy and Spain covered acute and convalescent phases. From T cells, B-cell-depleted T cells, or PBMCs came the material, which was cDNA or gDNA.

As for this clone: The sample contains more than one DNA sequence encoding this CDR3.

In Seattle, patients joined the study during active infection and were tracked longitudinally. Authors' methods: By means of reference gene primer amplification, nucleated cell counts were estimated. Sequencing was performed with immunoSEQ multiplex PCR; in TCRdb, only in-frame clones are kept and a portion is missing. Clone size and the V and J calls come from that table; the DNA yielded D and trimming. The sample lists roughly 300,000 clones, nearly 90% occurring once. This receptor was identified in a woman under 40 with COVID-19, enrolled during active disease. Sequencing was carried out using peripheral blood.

The CDR3 here is CATSDQGANYGYTF. The CDR3 DNA sequence: TGTGCCACCAGTGACCAGGGGGCCAACTATGGCTACACCTTC. The V gene is TRBV24-1, the J gene TRBJ1-2; the match to TRBD1 covers 8 bases. The J segment lost 2 bases and the V segment lost 4 bases, leaving 2 bases of the junction unmatched. In germline, CDR1 is KGHDR, CDR2 SFDVKD. The CDR3 is 14 amino acids.